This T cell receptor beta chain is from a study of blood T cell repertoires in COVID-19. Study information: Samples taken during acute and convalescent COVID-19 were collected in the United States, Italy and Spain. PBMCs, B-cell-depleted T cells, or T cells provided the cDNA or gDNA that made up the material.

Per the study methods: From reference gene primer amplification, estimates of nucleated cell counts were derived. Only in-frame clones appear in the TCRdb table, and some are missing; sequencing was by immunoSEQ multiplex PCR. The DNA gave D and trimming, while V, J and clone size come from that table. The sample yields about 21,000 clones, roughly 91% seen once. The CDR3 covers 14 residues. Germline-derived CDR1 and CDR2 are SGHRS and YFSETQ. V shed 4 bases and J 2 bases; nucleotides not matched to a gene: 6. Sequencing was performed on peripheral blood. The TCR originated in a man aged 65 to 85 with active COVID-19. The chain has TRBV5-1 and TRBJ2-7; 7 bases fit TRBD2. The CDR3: CASSLTRGAYEQYF. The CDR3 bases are TGCGCCAGCAGCCTGACACGGGGGGCCTACGAGCAGTACTTC.